Each of the 10 T cell receptor beta chains below was sequenced from the same sample in a study of blood T cell repertoires in COVID-19. Sequencing was performed with immunoSEQ multiplex PCR; in TCRdb, only in-frame clones are kept and a portion is missing. The sample includes tens of thousands of clones, around 84% seen only once; the top ten take around 18%. Sequencing was done on a sample of peripheral blood. The source is a woman aged 80 or over with acute or convalescent COVID-19.

The chain is built from TRBV5-1 and TRBJ1-2; TRBD1 matches at 7 bases. CDR1 and CDR2 from the germline V gene are SGHRS and YFSETQ. This CDR3 contains 15 residues. V lost 5 bases and J lost 3; bases outside the gene matches: 10. CDR3 in DNA: TGCGCCAGCAGACCGACAGGGAGAAGTCACTATGGCTACACCTTC. Protein product: CASRPTGRSHYGYTF.

The V call is TRBV2, the J call TRBJ2-5; 7 nucleotides match TRBD1. The CDR3 loop spans 14 amino acids. Looked up from germline, CDR1 is SNHLY and CDR2 is FYNNEI. V was clipped by 6 bases and J by 4 bases; unmatched bases: 8. The CDR3 loop is CASSGNTGAETQYF. The CDR3 nucleotides read TGTGCCAGCAGCGGTAATACAGGGGCAGAGACCCAGTACTTC.

The chain couples TRBV15 to TRBJ2-7; D possibly corresponds to TRBD2 (7 bases). The V end was cut by 8 bases, the J end by 4 bases, with 21 bases between. Per the germline V gene, CDR1 is LNHNV and CDR2 is YYDKDF (reference sequence). The CDR3 totals 15 residues. CDR3 residues: CATPNGGGPPYEQYF. The CDR3 DNA reads TGTGCCACCCCGAATGGGGGGGGCCCTCCGTACGAGCAGTACTTC.

The chain couples TRBV5-8 to TRBJ2-3; TRBD1 agrees at 7 bases. The CDR3 is 15 residues long. From germline, CDR1 is SGHTS and CDR2 YDEGEE. The V gene end was trimmed by 1 base and the J gene end by 4 bases; junction bases not matched to a gene: 6. The CDR3 nucleotides are TGTGCCAGCAGCTTGTGGGGACAGCCTCCAGATACGCAGTATTTT. It is translated as CASSLWGQPPDTQYF.

The chain uses TRBV11-2 and TRBJ2-7; D gene ambiguous. From germline, CDR1 is SGHAT and CDR2 FQNNGV. The CDR3 is 15 amino acids. Trimming cost V 0 bases and J 5 bases, with 14 bases left between them. DNA of the CDR3: TGTGCCAGCAGCTTAGACCAGTCCCCGCCCCACGAGCAGTACTTC. It yields the protein CASSLDQSPPHEQYF.

There are a few counts of this clone. The chain carries TRBV5-6 and TRBJ1-1; the D gene is possibly TRBD1 (5 bases). Germline V gene data show CDR1 as SGHDT and CDR2 as YYEEEE. The CDR3 is 16 residues long. The V end lost 0 bases, the J end lost 1 base, and 13 bases lay between the germline ends. The CDR3 loop reads CASSLVGVPSNTEAFF. The CDR3 region has the DNA TGTGCCAGCAGCTTGGTAGGGGTCCCTTCGAACACTGAAGCTTTCTTT.

V usage is TRBV6-2 or TRBV6-3 and J usage is TRBJ2-7; TRBD1 matches at 9 bases. Per germline, CDR1 MNHEY and CDR2 SVGEGT. This CDR3 spans 15 amino acids. The junction had 11 bases not matched to a gene; V was cut back by 5 bases and J by 6 bases. Here the CDR3 reads CASSPRGTGNIEQYF. CDR3 in DNA: TGTGCCAGCAGTCCCCGGGGGACAGGGAACATCGAGCAGTACTTC.

This clone has a single count. The chain is built from TRBV3-1 (or the pseudogene TRBV3-2) and TRBJ1-2, with a possible D match to TRBD1 (5 bases). The germline gives CDR1 LGHDT, CDR2 YNNKEL (reference sequence). This CDR3 has 15 residues. V dropped 1 base and J dropped 1 base, with 10 bases sitting between them. CDR3 DNA sequence: TGTGCCAGCAGCCAAGCCGGGGGGGGTAACTATGGCTACACCTTC. It is translated as CASSQAGGGNYGYTF.

The V call is TRBV6-6, the J call TRBJ1-1; TRBD1 aligns across 9 bases. There are 14 residues in the CDR3. With V trimmed by 4 bases and J by 5 bases, 5 bases remained unmatched. Germline V gives CDR1 MNHNY, CDR2 SVGAGI (reference sequence). The CDR3 region has the DNA TGTGCCAGCAGTTTCGGGACAGGGCGGACTGAAGCTTTCTTT. The encoded protein is CASSFGTGRTEAFF.

This chain connects TRBV10-3 to TRBJ2-1, with 10 nucleotides matching TRBD1. The CDR3 totals 15 residues. The J segment lost 9 bases and the V segment lost 4 bases, leaving 9 bases of the junction unmatched. CDR1 ENHRY and CDR2 SYGVKD come from the germline V gene. The CDR3, as DNA: TGTGCCATCAGTGCTCCGGGACAGGGGAGGAGTGAGCAGTTCTTC. Protein sequence: CAISAPGQGRSEQFF.